The 4 T cell receptor beta chains below come from one sample, sequenced in a study of cytomegalovirus exposure and HLA in healthy donors. PCR employed 60 Vbeta and 13 Jbeta primers. Sequenced by immunoSEQ multiplex PCR; TCRdb stores in-frame clones only, minus some. The sample shows some 120,000 clones, 73% of them seen only once. Sequencing was carried out using PBMCs. All receptors come from a woman aged 25 to 45 in good health and CMV-seronegative.

V usage is TRBV7-9 and J usage is TRBJ2-7, with TRBD1 matching 7 bases. Trimming at V came to 5 bases and at J to 7 bases, leaving 11 bases not matched to a gene. This CDR3 contains 14 residues. Germline CDR1 is SEHNR and CDR2 is FQNEAQ (reference sequence). DNA for the CDR3: TGTGCCAGCAGCCCGGACAGGACGGCCGGGGAGCAGTACTTC. Its protein is CASSPDRTAGEQYF. The variable domain in full, with the rest retrieved from reference TRBV7-9 and TRBJ2-7, is DTGVSQNPRHKITKRGQNVTFRCDPISEHNRLYWYRQTLGQGPEFLTYFQNEAQLEKSRLLSDRFSAERPKGSFSTLEIQRTEQGDSAMYLCASSPDRTAGEQYFGPGTRLTVT.

This chain uses TRBV9 with TRBJ2-7, with TRBD1 matching over 7 bases. The germline gives CDR1 SGDLS, CDR2 YYNGEE. The CDR3 runs 14 residues. J lost 6 bases, V lost 3 bases, and 9 bases had no gene match. The CDR3 loop reads CASSEGTVGSEQYF. In DNA, the CDR3 is TGTGCCAGCAGCGAGGGGACAGTGGGCTCCGAGCAGTACTTC.

This clone was observed a single time. This chain links TRBV4-3 with TRBJ1-3; unclear D gene. Germline lookup yields CDR1 LGHNA and CDR2 YSLEER. Trimming removed 4 bases at V and 0 bases at J, with 7 bases between. The CDR3 covers 14 residues. The DNA of the CDR3 is TGCGCCAGCAGCCCGTACAACTCTGGAAACACCATATATTTT. It translates to CASSPYNSGNTIYF.

V and J are TRBV30 and TRBJ2-7; TRBD1 matches 7 bases. The CDR3 spans 13 residues. CDR1 and CDR2 from the germline V gene are GTSNPN and SVGIG (reference sequence). The V segment lost 3 bases and the J segment 3 bases; nucleotides outside the gene matches: 5. The CDR3 protein is CAWSMGQNYEQYF. The CDR3 DNA reads TGTGCCTGGAGCATGGGACAGAACTACGAGCAGTACTTC.